The sample holds many counts of the clone carrying this T cell receptor beta chain. TCRdb processed the RT-PCR reads anew with MiXCR; each CDR3 protein has one entry. The table has about 700,000 distinct CDR3 sequences, over 12% seen once. Per the germline V gene, CDR1 is ENHRY and CDR2 is SYGVKD. V was cut by 4 bases and J by 1 base, with 10 bases left in between. This CDR3 spans 14 amino acids. Sequencing was done on a sample of memory CD4+ T cells from blood. This chain connects TRBV10-3 to TRBJ1-2, with D possibly being TRBD1 (5 bases). The TCR comes from a female donor in good health, serving as a healthy control. CDR3 DNA sequence: TGTGCCATCAGTGGCAGGGAGAGTAACTATGGCTACACCTTC. It translates to CAISGRESNYGYTF.